The 8 T cell receptor beta chains below come from one sample, sequenced in a study of T cell responses to AZD1222 COVID-19 vaccine. The data were produced by immunoSEQ multiplex PCR, yet TCRdb's version contains in-frame clones alone and is incomplete. The profile covers about 170,000 clones, with approximately 92% appearing a single time and 6% to 8% taken by the ten largest. Sequenced material: peripheral blood, taken on day 0 of AZD1222 vaccination. These receptor sequences come from an adult in good health.

The gene calls are TRBV5-6 and TRBJ1-1; no clear D. Germline loops: CDR1 SGHDT, CDR2 YYEEEE. Trimming cost V 3 bases and J 4 bases, with 10 bases left between them. This CDR3 has 13 amino acids. The CDR3 nucleotides are TGTGCCAGCAGCTCCCTTGGGAGCACTGAAGCTTTCTTT. Translating gives CASSSLGSTEAFF.

A few counts support this clone. The chain uses TRBV28 and TRBJ2-1; D gene uncertain. Per the germline V gene, CDR1 is MDHEN and CDR2 is SYDVKM. The CDR3 length is 12 residues. Trimming took off 4 bases at V and 9 bases at J, with 10 bases between the two ends. DNA for the CDR3: TGTGCCAGCAGTTGGGTGTGGGGTGAGCAGTTCTTC. Translated, it gives CASSWVWGEQFF.

V usage is TRBV5-1 and J usage is TRBJ2-5; D is uncertain. The CDR3 has 14 amino acids. The germline CDR1 and CDR2 sequences are SGHRS and YFSETQ. The ends were cut back, 0 bases at V and 3 bases at J, with 9 bases in the middle. CDR3 sequence: CASSLERPEETQYF. CDR3 bases: TGCGCCAGCAGCTTGGAACGGCCAGAAGAGACCCAGTACTTC.

CDR3 DNA sequence: TGTGCCAGCAGTGGATCAGGGGGGGGCTCCTATAATTCACCCCTCCACTTT. This codes for CASSGSGGGSYNSPLHF. The chain employs TRBV25-1 and TRBJ1-6; 7 bases line up with TRBD1. Unmatched junction bases numbered 6, after V lost 4 bases and J lost 0 bases. Germline lookup yields CDR1 MGHDK and CDR2 SYGVNS. This CDR3 is built from 17 residues.

Note on this clone: Other DNA sequences in this sample translate to the same CDR3. The chain joins TRBV6-1 to TRBJ2-7; TRBD2 is a possible D gene (7 bases). Germline V CDR1 and CDR2: MNHNS, SASEGT. CDR3 length: 17 residues. CDR3 in DNA: TGTGCCAGCAGTGAAGAAGGGGGGGGAGTCGGGGCCTACGAGCAGTACGTT. It codes for CASSEEGGGVGAYEQYV.

The chain joins TRBV19 to TRBJ2-6, with a tentative D call TRBD1 (6 bases). Germline V gene sequence: CDR1 LNHDA, CDR2 SQIVND (reference sequence). V gave up 3 bases and J gave up 0 bases, with 12 bases separating them. This CDR3 has 17 residues. The CDR3 nucleotides read TGTGCCAGTAGTATGGTTGGACAGTACTCTGGGGCCAACGTCCTGACTTTC. Translation: CASSMVGQYSGANVLTF.

The chain recombines TRBV14 with TRBJ1-1, with no clear D. Germline-derived CDR1 and CDR2 are SGHDN and FVKESK. V was clipped by 2 bases and J by 1 base, with 2 bases between them. The CDR3 runs 12 residues. CDR3 bases: TGTGCCAGCAGCCAATGGAACACTGAAGCTTTCTTT. Translating it yields CASSQWNTEAFF.

The chain employs TRBV5-1 and TRBJ2-2, with 8 bases aligning to TRBD2. The CDR3 extends over 16 amino acids. Germline CDR1 SGHRS, CDR2 YFSETQ. V was clipped by 3 bases and J by 6 bases; unmatched bases: 10. CDR3 amino acids: CASSYYAGTSPGELFF. In DNA, the CDR3 is TGCGCCAGCAGCTACTACGCCGGGACTAGTCCCGGGGAGCTGTTTTTT.